These 24 T cell receptor beta chains share one sample of origin, sequenced in a study of T cells after yellow fever vaccination. TCRdb ran MiXCR on the 5' RACE reads and lists one entry per CDR3 protein. The sample holds some 110,000 distinct CDR3 sequences, about 7% seen once. The source material was CD4+ T cells sorted from PBMCs, sampled roughly 45 days after the first yellow fever vaccination. The receptor set was obtained from a man aged 18-30 years who received the YFV17D yellow fever vaccine.

This clonotype appeared many times. The V and J genes are TRBV6-1 and TRBJ2-7; 8 bases are a match to TRBD1. V dropped 10 bases and J dropped 7; count of bases not matched to a gene: 12. CDR3 length equals 13 residues. Looked up from germline, CDR1 is MNHNS and CDR2 is SASEGT. DNA for the CDR3: TGTGCCACCCGCCCGGACAGGGCTGGTGAGCAGTACTTC. Protein sequence: CATRPDRAGEQYF.

By frequency in the sample, this clonotype is medium-sized. This chain joins TRBV20-1 and TRBJ2-3; TRBD2 matches 8 bases. The ends lost 8 bases at V and 6 bases at J; junction bases unmatched: 7. The V gene's germline CDR1 is DFQATT and CDR2 SNEGSKA (reference sequence). This CDR3 is built from 12 residues. DNA of the CDR3: TGCAGTTCACATAGCGGGGTGGATACGCAGTATTTT. Its protein product is CSSHSGVDTQYF.

This clonotype was picked up many times. The rearrangement uses TRBV5-1 and TRBJ1-1; no clear D. The CDR3 has 14 amino acids. V lost 0 bases to trimming and J lost 1 base, with 7 bases between them. Germline CDR1 is SGHRS and CDR2 is YFSETQ. CDR3 DNA: TGCGCCAGCAGCTTGGCCTCAGGGAACACTGAAGCTTTCTTT. The encoded protein is CASSLASGNTEAFF.

V gene TRBV4-3 combines with J gene TRBJ1-2; D perhaps matches TRBD1 (5 bases). Germline V gives CDR1 LGHNA, CDR2 YSLEER. Deletions cut 1 base from V and 4 bases from J, with 13 bases between. The CDR3 covers 15 residues. The CDR3, as DNA: TGCGCCAGCAGCCAAGTGGCTCTTGGGGGCTATGGCTACACCTTC. As protein: CASSQVALGGYGYTF.

This clonotype was counted ten times or more. This chain connects TRBV9 to TRBJ1-3; 7 bases match TRBD1. This CDR3 is built from 18 residues. The J segment lost 0 bases and the V segment lost 0 bases, leaving 9 bases of the junction unmatched. The germline CDR1 and CDR2 sequences are SGDLS and YYNGEE. The CDR3 coding sequence is TGTGCCAGCAGCGTAGCGACAGGGCCTAGGGACTCTGGAAACACCATATATTTT. Its protein product is CASSVATGPRDSGNTIYF.

This clonotype was seen ten or more times. This rearrangement joins TRBV7-2 to TRBJ1-1; D is possibly TRBD1 (5 bases). The CDR3 contains 14 residues. The V gene's germline CDR1 is SGHTA and CDR2 FQGNSA. Trimming pared 5 bases from V and 1 base from J, leaving 11 bases between. The CDR3 coding sequence is TGTGCCAGCAGCATACCGACAGAGAACACTGAAGCTTTCTTT. Its protein product is CASSIPTENTEAFF.

This clonotype appeared many times. This rearrangement joins TRBV11-2 to TRBJ2-5; TRBD2 matches at 12 bases. The V and J ends lost 3 bases and 5 bases, in that order; junction bases with no gene match: 4. This CDR3 has 15 amino acids. Germline loops: CDR1 SGHAT, CDR2 FQNNGV. CDR3 DNA sequence: TGTGCCAGCAGCTTTGGACTAGCGGGGTTGGAGACCCAGTACTTC. Protein sequence: CASSFGLAGLETQYF.

Many counts were recorded for this clonotype. The CDR3 DNA is TGCAGCGTTGCCGGGGGGCGAGATACGCAGTATTTT. This translates into CSVAGGRDTQYF. This sequence joins TRBV29-1 and TRBJ2-3, with a weak D call TRBD2 (7 bases). V dropped 4 bases and J dropped 5 bases, with 10 bases sitting between them. This CDR3 contains 12 residues. CDR1 is SQVTM and CDR2 is ANQGSEA in the germline V gene.

This clonotype appeared many times. The rearrangement uses TRBV6-2 or TRBV6-3 and TRBJ2-7; TRBD2 aligns across 14 bases. The V gene end was trimmed by 5 bases and the J gene end by 6 bases; junction bases not matched to a gene: 6. The length of the CDR3 is 15 residues. The V gene's germline CDR1 is MNHEY and CDR2 SVGEGT. Here the CDR3 DNA reads TGTGCCAGCAGTCCGGGACTAGCGGGGGTAGGCGAGCAGTACGTC. Protein product: CASSPGLAGVGEQYV.

The sample holds a few counts of this clonotype. V and J are TRBV11-3 and TRBJ2-2; possibly TRBD1 or TRBD2 for D (5 bases each). The CDR3 is 16 amino acids. V lost 0 bases, J lost 4 bases, and 12 bases lay in between. CDR1 SGHNT and CDR2 YENEEA come from the germline V gene. CDR3 sequence: CASSLDGTSSTGELFF. CDR3 sequence (DNA): TGTGCCAGCAGCTTAGACGGGACGAGTAGCACCGGGGAGCTGTTTTTT.

This clonotype was counted at least ten times. CDR3 DNA sequence: TGTGCCAGCAGCTTTGTCCCTCTAGCGGGGAGGGATACGCAGTATTTT. This gives the protein CASSFVPLAGRDTQYF. This chain connects TRBV7-2 to TRBJ2-3, with TRBD2 matching over 9 bases. Germline values: CDR1 SGHTA, CDR2 FQGNSA. This CDR3 region has 16 residues. V gave up 3 bases and J gave up 6 bases; unmatched junction bases: 10.

This clonotype has ten or more counts. The chain is built from TRBV11-2 and TRBJ2-1, with 8 bases aligning to TRBD2. The CDR3 contains 15 residues. The germline CDR1 and CDR2 sequences are SGHAT and FQNNGV. Trimming removed 6 bases from V and 5 bases from J; junction bases left unmatched: 9. CDR3 nucleotides: TGTGCCAGCAGGAAGCTATCCGGGGGGGACAATGAGCAGTTCTTC. It encodes CASRKLSGGDNEQFF. The variable domain in full, with the rest retrieved from reference TRBV11-2 and TRBJ2-1, is EAGVAQSPRYKIIEKRQSVAFWCNPISGHATLYWYQQILGQGPKLLIQFQNNGVVDDSQLPKDRFSAERLKGVDSTLKIQPAKLEDSAVYLCASRKLSGGDNEQFFGPGTRLTVL.

This clonotype was seen repeatedly, ten times or more. The rearrangement links TRBV7-3 to TRBJ2-2, with 8 bases identical to TRBD1. CDR3 length: 15 amino acids. Germline lookup yields CDR1 SGHTA and CDR2 FQGTGA. The junction had 6 bases not matched to a gene; V was cut back by 4 bases and J by 5 bases. The CDR3 DNA reads as TGTGCCAGCAGCTCAAGGACAGGGAATACCGGGGAGCTGTTTTTT. Amino acid sequence: CASSSRTGNTGELFF. Filled out from reference TRBV7-3 and TRBJ2-2, the complete variable domain reads GAGVSQTPSNKVTEKGKYVELRCDPISGHTALYWYRQSLGQGPEFLIYFQGTGAADDSGLPNDRFFAVRPEGSVSTLKIQRTERGDSAVYLCASSSRTGNTGELFFGEGSRLTVL.

The J gene is TRBJ1-4, the V gene TRBV18; D may be TRBD1 (6 bases). This CDR3 contains 15 residues. The V and J ends lost 6 bases and 3 bases respectively, with 14 bases between them. In germline, CDR1 is KGHSH, CDR2 LQKENI. In nucleotides, the CDR3 is TGTGCCAGCTCCCAAACGGGGGCAGCTAATGAAAAACTGTTTTTT. As protein: CASSQTGAANEKLFF. Full variable domain (missing parts from reference TRBV18 and TRBJ1-4): NAGVMQNPRHLVRRRGQEARLRCSPMKGHSHVYWYRQLPEEGLKFMVYLQKENIIDESGMPKERFSAEFPKEGPSILRIQQVVRGDSAAYFCASSQTGAANEKLFFGSGTQLSVL.

This clonotype has ten or more counts. This chain uses TRBV18 with TRBJ1-4; no definite D call. V shed 4 bases and J shed 6 bases, with 15 bases lying between them. Germline V gene lookup returns CDR1 KGHSH and CDR2 LQKENI. CDR3 size: 15 residues. CDR3 protein: CASSLRGSFDEKLFF. As DNA, the CDR3 is TGTGCCAGCTCACTTCGAGGTTCCTTTGATGAAAAACTGTTTTTT. Full variable domain (outside the CDR3, taken from reference TRBV18 and TRBJ1-4): NAGVMQNPRHLVRRRGQEARLRCSPMKGHSHVYWYRQLPEEGLKFMVYLQKENIIDESGMPKERFSAEFPKEGPSILRIQQVVRGDSAAYFCASSLRGSFDEKLFFGSGTQLSVL.

This clonotype was counted ten times or more. This chain links TRBV18 with TRBJ2-3; no definite D call. Trimming took off 0 bases at V and 5 bases at J, with 12 bases between the two ends. The CDR3 loop spans 15 amino acids. Germline loops: CDR1 KGHSH, CDR2 LQKENI. The CDR3 DNA is TGTGCCAGCTCACCACCAGGGTTCTATGGAGATACGCAGTATTTT. Its protein is CASSPPGFYGDTQYF.

The sample holds many counts of this clonotype. The chain joins TRBV20-1 to TRBJ2-1; D unclear. The CDR3 has 12 residues. Trimming took 3 bases from V and 15 from J, leaving 18 bases between them. Germline V gene data show CDR1 as DFQATT and CDR2 as SNEGSKA (reference sequence). The DNA of the CDR3 is TGCAGTGCTAGGCCTGATTTTGGGATTGGGTTCTTC. Translation gives CSARPDFGIGFF.

This clonotype was detected many times. V is TRBV18 and J is TRBJ2-5, with D possibly matching TRBD1 (6 bases). Germline CDR1 KGHSH, CDR2 LQKENI. The CDR3 totals 15 residues. The ends were cut back, 5 bases at V and 4 bases at J, with 17 bases in the middle. CDR3 nucleotides: TGTGCCAGCTCAAACCGGGACACTCGTCGAGAGACCCAGTACTTC. It encodes CASSNRDTRRETQYF.

This clonotype was observed a few times. J is TRBJ1-2 and V is TRBV6-1; D unclear. Between the trimmed V and J ends, which lost 5 bases and 4 bases, there was a span of 2 bases. This CDR3 is built from 10 residues. Germline-derived CDR1 and CDR2 are MNHNS and SASEGT. CDR3 in DNA: TGTGCCAGCAGTTCCTATGGCTACACCTTC. Translation: CASSSYGYTF.

This clonotype was counted many times. V and J are TRBV20-1 and TRBJ1-1; D is uncertain. V shed 0 bases and J shed 6 bases, with 14 bases lying between them. This CDR3 has 14 residues. Per the germline V gene, CDR1 is DFQATT and CDR2 is SNEGSKA (reference sequence). CDR3 in amino acids: CSARDRPARAEAFF. DNA for the CDR3: TGCAGTGCTAGAGATCGGCCAGCGAGGGCTGAAGCTTTCTTT.

Many counts were recorded for this clonotype. V is TRBV2 and J is TRBJ1-1; no clear D. Germline V gene data show CDR1 as SNHLY and CDR2 as FYNNEI. The CDR3 contains 13 residues. V was shortened by 8 bases and J by 5 bases, with 15 bases between the two germline ends. The CDR3 DNA sequence: TGTGCCAGCGGCAGAGAGTCGGGTACTGAAGCTTTCTTT. Its protein product is CASGRESGTEAFF.

This clonotype was recorded at least ten times. The chain is built from TRBV5-1 and TRBJ2-5; 7 nucleotides agree with TRBD1. V gave up 4 bases and J gave up 2 bases; unmatched junction bases: 5. This CDR3 comprises 14 residues. In germline, CDR1 is SGHRS, CDR2 YFSETQ. In DNA form, the CDR3 reads TGCGCCAGCAGCCGAGACAGGGCGCAAGAGACCCAGTACTTC. This encodes CASSRDRAQETQYF.

This clonotype was observed many times. The rearrangement joins TRBV11-1 to TRBJ2-4; D call uncertain. The CDR3 is 13 residues long. CDR1 is SGHAT, CDR2 FQDESV, per germline (reference sequence). Trimming removed 5 bases from V and 5 bases from J, with 10 bases in between. CDR3 sequence: CASSRAGENIQYF. The CDR3 DNA reads TGTGCCAGCAGCAGGGCAGGCGAAAACATTCAGTACTTC. Based on the CDR3 plus reference TRBV11-1 and TRBJ2-4, the full variable domain is EAEVAQSPRYKITEKSQAVAFWCDPISGHATLYWYRQILGQGPELLVQFQDESVVDDSQLPKDRFSAERLKGVDSTLKIQPAELGDSAMYLCASSRAGENIQYFGAGTRLSVL.

In its sample, this clonotype was seen many times. The V gene is TRBV6-2 or TRBV6-3, the J gene TRBJ2-1, with a tentative D call TRBD2 (6 bases). The CDR3 length is 14 residues. CDR1 and CDR2 from the germline V gene are MNHEY and SVGEGT. Trimming removed 3 bases from V and 6 bases from J, with 12 bases in between. The CDR3 nucleotides are TGTGCCAGCAGTTATTATGCGGGGCGCAATGAGCAGTTCTTC. This encodes CASSYYAGRNEQFF.